Sequencing of this T cell receptor (beta chain) was carried out in a study of siplizumab effects on memory and regulatory T cells. General study findings and limits: Assignment of a naive or memory phenotype failed for roughly 80-96% of the proliferating CD4+ or CD8+ clones. Treg origin accounted for an average of about 74% of mappable alloreactive CD4+ clones with siplizumab and approximately 25% in controls. Mapping to unstimulated subsets was achieved for only a minor fraction of alloreactive clones.

Assays covered some 94,000 TCR templates per sample. Measured with immunoSEQ multiplex PCR; TCRdb has only the in-frame clones, and not every one. The repertoire holds 100,000 to 120,000 clones, just over 90% seen once, with about 0.32% in the top ten. Of note for this clone: Antigen unknown.

Germline V gives CDR1 SGHNT, CDR2 YENEEA. The V and J ends lost 1 base and 3 bases respectively, with 15 bases between them. The CDR3 covers 17 residues. This clonotype was obtained from a human donor in good health. The V and J genes are TRBV11-3 and TRBJ2-2; D may be TRBD1 or TRBD2 (5 bases each). The sample was CD4+ T cells sorted from blood. The CDR3 here is CASSLGLGARDTGELFF. CDR3 DNA: TGTGCCAGCAGCTTAGGGCTCGGGGCGCGGGACACCGGGGAGCTGTTTTTT.